This T cell receptor beta chain derives from a study of blood T cell repertoires in COVID-19. Overall study: From T cells, B-cell-depleted T cells, or PBMCs came the material, which was cDNA or gDNA.

Generated by immunoSEQ multiplex PCR, the TCRdb table keeps only in-frame clones and is missing some. The sample has 200,000 to 300,000 clones, approximately 91% seen once. The CDR3 spans 17 residues. Trimming cost V 4 bases and J 6 bases, with 24 bases left between them. Germline lookup yields CDR1 SGHDT and CDR2 YYEEEE. Patients in Seattle were enrolled during active infection, then followed longitudinally. Sequenced input: peripheral blood. This sequence was found in a man aged 25 to 45 with COVID-19, enrolled during active disease. The chain carries TRBV5-6 and TRBJ2-3; tentatively, D is TRBD2 (5 bases). The CDR3: CASSPPLWSEDQDTQYF. For the CDR3, the DNA is TGTGCCAGCAGCCCCCCCTTGTGGTCGGAGGATCAGGATACGCAGTATTTT.